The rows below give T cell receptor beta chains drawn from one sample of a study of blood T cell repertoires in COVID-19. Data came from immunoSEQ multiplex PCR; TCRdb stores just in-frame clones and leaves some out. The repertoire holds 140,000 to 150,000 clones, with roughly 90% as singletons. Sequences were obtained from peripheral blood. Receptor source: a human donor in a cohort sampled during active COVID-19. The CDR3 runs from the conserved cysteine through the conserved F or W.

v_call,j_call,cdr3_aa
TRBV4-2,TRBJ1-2,CASSQATGVGNYGYTF
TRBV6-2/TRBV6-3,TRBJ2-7,CASSYVSGYLYEQYF
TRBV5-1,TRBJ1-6,CASSLDGTDFSPLHF
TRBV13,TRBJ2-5,CASSERRALRQETQYF
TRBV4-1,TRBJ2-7,CASSQLEAVKSYEQYF
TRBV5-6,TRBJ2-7,CASRTPGGEQYF
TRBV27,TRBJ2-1,CASSRTRGQGGRTEQFF
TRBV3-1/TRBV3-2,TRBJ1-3,CASSQDLGQGGGNTIYF
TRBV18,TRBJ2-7,CASSPGQGSYEQYF
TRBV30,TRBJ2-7,CAWTITGSSYEQYF
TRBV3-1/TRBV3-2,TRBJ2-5,CASSPWGQTQYF
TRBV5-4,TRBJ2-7,CASSSGGGSGYEQYF
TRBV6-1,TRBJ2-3,CASSELAGSTDTQYF
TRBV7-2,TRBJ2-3,CASSQQGGGGTDTQYF
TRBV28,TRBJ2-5,CASSLWERQDQETQYF
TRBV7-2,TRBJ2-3,CASSQTGESADTQYF
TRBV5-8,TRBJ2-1,CASSWLAGPNEQFF
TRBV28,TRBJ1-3,CASSLRTGGNTIYF
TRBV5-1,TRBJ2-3,CASSKRGGLKDTQYF
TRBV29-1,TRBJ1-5,CSVGSGGSNQPQHF
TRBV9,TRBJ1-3,CASSSRQGESSGNTIYF
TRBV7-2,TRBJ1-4,CASSLAGQATNEKLFF
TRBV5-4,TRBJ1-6,CASSPIPETGGLDSPLHF
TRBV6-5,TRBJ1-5,CASSYSRQDNQPQHF
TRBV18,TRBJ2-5,CASSPQTGAQETQYF